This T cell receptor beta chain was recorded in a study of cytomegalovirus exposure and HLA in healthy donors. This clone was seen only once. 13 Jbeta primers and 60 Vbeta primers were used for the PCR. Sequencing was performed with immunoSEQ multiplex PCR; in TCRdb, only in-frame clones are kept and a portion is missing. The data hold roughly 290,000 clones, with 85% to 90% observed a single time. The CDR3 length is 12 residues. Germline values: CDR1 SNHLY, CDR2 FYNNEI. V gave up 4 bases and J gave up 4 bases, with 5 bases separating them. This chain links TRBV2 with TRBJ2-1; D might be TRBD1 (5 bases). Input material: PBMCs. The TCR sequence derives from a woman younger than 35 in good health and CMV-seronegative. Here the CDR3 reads CASSAGYNEQFF. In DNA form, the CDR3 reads TGTGCCAGCAGTGCAGGGTACAATGAGCAGTTCTTC.